These T cell receptor beta chains were read from a single sample in a study. TCRdb recomputed calls from the RT-PCR reads with MiXCR, one row per CDR3 protein. The data contain about 680,000 distinct CDR3 sequences, 12% to 15% of them seen just once; the ten biggest clones take up roughly 3.9%. Sample: memory CD4+ T cells from blood. The receptors were sampled from a female donor in good health, serving as a healthy control. The CDR3 runs from the conserved cysteine through the conserved F or W. The order of the fields is J gene, D gene, V gene, clone size, CDR3 DNA, CDR3 protein. D genes are given only for firm matches. A clone size is listed for some rows: how often the clone was seen (once, few, many), or a class if it is expanded.

j_call: TRBJ2-4
d_call: .
v_call: TRBV6-5
clone_size: .
cdr3_nt: TGTGCCAGCAGTTACTCGAGAGGAGAAACCTACAAAAACATTCAGTACTTC
cdr3_aa: CASSYSRGETYKNIQYF

j_call: TRBJ2-7
d_call: TRBD2
v_call: TRBV5-1
clone_size: few
cdr3_nt: TGCGCCAGCAGCAGCGGGAGTACCTACGAGCAGTACTTC
cdr3_aa: CASSSGSTYEQYF

j_call: TRBJ1-3
d_call: .
v_call: TRBV20-1
clone_size: few
cdr3_nt: TGCAGTGCTAGAGACGGGGGCTCTGGAAACACCATATATTTT
cdr3_aa: CSARDGGSGNTIYF

j_call: TRBJ1-1
d_call: .
v_call: TRBV6-5
clone_size: many
cdr3_nt: TGTGCCAGCAGTTACGGGAGGGGGACGACTGAAGCTTTCTTT
cdr3_aa: CASSYGRGTTEAFF

j_call: TRBJ2-7
d_call: .
v_call: TRBV28
clone_size: few
cdr3_nt: TGTGCCAGCACATTGGTGGGATACGAGCAGTACTTC
cdr3_aa: CASTLVGYEQYF

j_call: TRBJ1-6
d_call: TRBD1
v_call: TRBV4-3
clone_size: few
cdr3_nt: TGCGCCAGCAGCCAAGACGACAGGGGAGGGAATTCACCCCTCCACTTT
cdr3_aa: CASSQDDRGGNSPLHF

j_call: TRBJ1-1
d_call: TRBD1
v_call: TRBV6-5
clone_size: .
cdr3_nt: TGTGCCAGCAAACAGGGGATTGAAGCTTTCTTT
cdr3_aa: CASKQGIEAFF

j_call: TRBJ2-7
d_call: .
v_call: TRBV6-2/TRBV6-3
clone_size: .
cdr3_nt: TGTGCCAGCAGTTACTCAGAGGCGTCTACCTACGAGCAGTACTTC
cdr3_aa: CASSYSEASTYEQYF

j_call: TRBJ2-5
d_call: TRBD1
v_call: TRBV28
clone_size: few
cdr3_nt: TGTGCCAGCAGTTTACCGGGACAGGTGCAAGAGACCCAGTACTTC
cdr3_aa: CASSLPGQVQETQYF

j_call: TRBJ1-2
d_call: .
v_call: TRBV18
clone_size: .
cdr3_nt: TGTGCCAGCTCACCGACAGAACAATATGGCTACACCTTC
cdr3_aa: CASSPTEQYGYTF

j_call: TRBJ2-2
d_call: TRBD2
v_call: TRBV4-3
clone_size: many
cdr3_nt: TGCGCCAGCAGCCAAAGACTAGCGGGAGGGCCCGGGGAGCTGTTTTTT
cdr3_aa: CASSQRLAGGPGELFF

j_call: TRBJ2-1
d_call: TRBD2
v_call: TRBV2
clone_size: few
cdr3_nt: TGTGCCAGCAGTATCGGACTAGCGGGGGCCAATGAGCAGTTCTTC
cdr3_aa: CASSIGLAGANEQFF

j_call: TRBJ2-6
d_call: .
v_call: TRBV5-1
clone_size: many
cdr3_nt: TGCGCCAGCAGCTTGGTGCACCCTGGGGCCAACGTCCTGACTTTC
cdr3_aa: CASSLVHPGANVLTF

j_call: TRBJ1-3
d_call: .
v_call: TRBV27
clone_size: few
cdr3_nt: TGTGCCAGCAGTTTCCCCCCGGGAGCTGGAAACACCATATATTTT
cdr3_aa: CASSFPPGAGNTIYF

j_call: TRBJ2-7
d_call: .
v_call: TRBV5-4
clone_size: few
cdr3_nt: TGTGCCAGCAGCTGGCGACCCAACGAGCAGTACTTC
cdr3_aa: CASSWRPNEQYF

j_call: TRBJ2-1
d_call: .
v_call: TRBV5-1
clone_size: many
cdr3_nt: TGCGCCAGCAGCCTAGGACTCTTCAATGAGCAGTTCTTC
cdr3_aa: CASSLGLFNEQFF

j_call: TRBJ1-3
d_call: .
v_call: TRBV29-1
clone_size: many
cdr3_nt: TGCAGCGTTGATGAGGGACCGGGAAACACCATATATTTT
cdr3_aa: CSVDEGPGNTIYF

j_call: TRBJ2-2
d_call: .
v_call: TRBV7-3
clone_size: .
cdr3_nt: TGTGCCAGCAGCTTAAGGATGAACACCGGGGAGCTGTTTTTT
cdr3_aa: CASSLRMNTGELFF

j_call: TRBJ1-1
d_call: .
v_call: TRBV19
clone_size: few
cdr3_nt: TGTGCCAGTAGCACAGACCAGAGGGGCACTGAAGCTTTCTTT
cdr3_aa: CASSTDQRGTEAFF

j_call: TRBJ2-7
d_call: TRBD2
v_call: TRBV11-1
clone_size: few
cdr3_nt: TGTGCCAGCAGCCTAAGCGGGGGCATCACAGAGCAGTACTTC
cdr3_aa: CASSLSGGITEQYF

j_call: TRBJ2-3
d_call: .
v_call: TRBV4-1
clone_size: few
cdr3_nt: TGCGCCAGCAGCCAAGATGGTGGCTCTCAGGGCCGGGAAGATACGCAGTATTTT
cdr3_aa: CASSQDGGSQGREDTQYF

j_call: TRBJ2-7
d_call: .
v_call: TRBV10-3
clone_size: many
cdr3_nt: TGTGCCATCAGTGAGAGAGGGGCGGGTTCCTACGAGCAGTACTTC
cdr3_aa: CAISERGAGSYEQYF

j_call: TRBJ1-5
d_call: .
v_call: TRBV20-1
clone_size: few
cdr3_nt: TGCAGTGCTAGAGTGGATGGGGGGAGCAATCAGCCCCAGCATTTT
cdr3_aa: CSARVDGGSNQPQHF

j_call: TRBJ2-1
d_call: TRBD2
v_call: TRBV19
clone_size: .
cdr3_nt: TGTGCCAGTAGTCCCCCCATTTCGGCTAGCGGGGGTGGTGAGCAGTTCTTC
cdr3_aa: CASSPPISASGGGEQFF

j_call: TRBJ1-1
d_call: .
v_call: TRBV7-9
clone_size: .
cdr3_nt: TGTGCCAGCAGCTTAACACCGACAGTCCGTCCCACTGAAGCTTTCTTT
cdr3_aa: CASSLTPTVRPTEAFF

j_call: TRBJ1-2
d_call: .
v_call: TRBV12-3/TRBV12-4
clone_size: few
cdr3_nt: TGTGCCAGCAGTTCGAACATCGGGCTTAACTATGGCTACACCTTC
cdr3_aa: CASSSNIGLNYGYTF

j_call: TRBJ2-5
d_call: .
v_call: TRBV29-1
clone_size: many
cdr3_nt: TGCAGCGTCGTCGAATTCCAGGGAAGGGAGACCCAGTACTTC
cdr3_aa: CSVVEFQGRETQYF

j_call: TRBJ2-4
d_call: .
v_call: TRBV2
clone_size: few
cdr3_nt: TGTGCCAGCAGCGACCCGGGACCGGCGGATGGAAACATTCAGTACTTC
cdr3_aa: CASSDPGPADGNIQYF

j_call: TRBJ2-2
d_call: TRBD1
v_call: TRBV6-5
clone_size: few
cdr3_nt: TGTGCCAGCAGTAAGACAGGGGGCACCGGGGAGCTGTTTTTT
cdr3_aa: CASSKTGGTGELFF

j_call: TRBJ1-2
d_call: TRBD1
v_call: TRBV29-1
clone_size: many
cdr3_nt: TGCAGCGTTGATACGGGACAGAGCAACTATGGCTACACCTTC
cdr3_aa: CSVDTGQSNYGYTF

j_call: TRBJ1-5
d_call: .
v_call: TRBV7-2
clone_size: few
cdr3_nt: TGTGCCAGCAGCTATGCGGCGGATAGGGCTCAGCCCCAGCATTTT
cdr3_aa: CASSYAADRAQPQHF

j_call: TRBJ2-1
d_call: TRBD2
v_call: TRBV7-2
clone_size: many
cdr3_nt: TGTGCCAGCAGCTTAGTGACTAGCGGGAGTGGGAATGAGCAGTTCTTC
cdr3_aa: CASSLVTSGSGNEQFF

j_call: TRBJ1-1
d_call: .
v_call: TRBV6-2/TRBV6-3
clone_size: few
cdr3_nt: TGTGCCAGCAGTTACGCCGGGCTCCGTTGTTTCTTT
cdr3_aa: CASSYAGLRCFF

j_call: TRBJ2-1
d_call: TRBD2
v_call: TRBV5-1
clone_size: .
cdr3_nt: TGCGCCAGCACCGATACTAGCGGGGGCTACAATGAGCAGTTCTTC
cdr3_aa: CASTDTSGGYNEQFF

j_call: TRBJ2-5
d_call: TRBD1
v_call: TRBV24-1
clone_size: few
cdr3_nt: TGTGCCACCAAACGTACAGGGGGCGCGGGAGAGACCCAGTACTTC
cdr3_aa: CATKRTGGAGETQYF

j_call: TRBJ2-1
d_call: TRBD2
v_call: TRBV18
clone_size: .
cdr3_nt: TGTGCCAGCTCACCTAGTATTACTAGCGGGAGCCCAGTGGGCAATGAGCAGTTCTTC
cdr3_aa: CASSPSITSGSPVGNEQFF

j_call: TRBJ2-7
d_call: .
v_call: TRBV2
clone_size: .
cdr3_nt: TGTGCCAGCAGTGCAAGGCAGGTGCTATCCTACGAGCAGTACTTC
cdr3_aa: CASSARQVLSYEQYF

j_call: TRBJ1-6
d_call: .
v_call: TRBV7-2
clone_size: few
cdr3_nt: TGTGCCAGCCTCCCGTCCGGGGGGGGGATAAATTCACCCCTCCACTTT
cdr3_aa: CASLPSGGGINSPLHF

j_call: TRBJ1-1
d_call: .
v_call: TRBV7-9
clone_size: .
cdr3_nt: TGTGCCAGCAGCGATCTGAACACTGAAGCTTTCTTT
cdr3_aa: CASSDLNTEAFF

j_call: TRBJ1-1
d_call: .
v_call: TRBV10-3
clone_size: few
cdr3_nt: TGTGCCATCAGTGAGAACGGTGACCTTGAAGCTTTCTTT
cdr3_aa: CAISENGDLEAFF

j_call: TRBJ2-7
d_call: .
v_call: TRBV9
clone_size: few
cdr3_nt: TGTGCCAGCAGTCCCGGAAGTACCTACGAGCAGTACTTC
cdr3_aa: CASSPGSTYEQYF